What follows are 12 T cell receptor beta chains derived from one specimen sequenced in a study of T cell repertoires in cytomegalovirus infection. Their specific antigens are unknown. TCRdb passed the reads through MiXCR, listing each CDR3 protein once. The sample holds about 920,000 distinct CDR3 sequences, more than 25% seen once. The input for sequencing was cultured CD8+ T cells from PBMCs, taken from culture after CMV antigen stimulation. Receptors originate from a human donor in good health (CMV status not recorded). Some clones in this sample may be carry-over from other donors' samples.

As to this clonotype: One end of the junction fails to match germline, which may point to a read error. CDR3 DNA sequence: TGTGCCAGCAGCTTAAAGGGGGCTATCTACTCTGGAAACAACATATATTTT. Translation: CASSLKGAIYSGNNIYF. The chain recombines TRBV7-9 with TRBJ1-3, with TRBD1 matching over 7 bases. The CDR3 consists of 17 residues. Per germline, CDR1 SEHNR and CDR2 FQNEAQ (reference sequence).

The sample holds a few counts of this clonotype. Here the CDR3 DNA reads TGTGCCAGCGATCCTATGGAGACCCAGTACTTC. It codes for CASDPMETQYF. The gene calls are TRBV7-9 and TRBJ2-5; no clear D gene. Germline CDR1 SEHNR, CDR2 FQNEAQ (reference sequence). Trimming took off 8 bases at V and 5 bases at J, with 9 bases between the two ends. This CDR3 comprises 11 residues.

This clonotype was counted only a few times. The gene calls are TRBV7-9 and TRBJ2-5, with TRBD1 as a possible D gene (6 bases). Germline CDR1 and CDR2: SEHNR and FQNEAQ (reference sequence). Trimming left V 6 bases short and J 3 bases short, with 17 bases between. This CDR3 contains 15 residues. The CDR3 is CASSTPGTRKETQYF. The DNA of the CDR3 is TGTGCCAGCAGTACCCCCGGGACAAGAAAAGAGACCCAGTACTTC.

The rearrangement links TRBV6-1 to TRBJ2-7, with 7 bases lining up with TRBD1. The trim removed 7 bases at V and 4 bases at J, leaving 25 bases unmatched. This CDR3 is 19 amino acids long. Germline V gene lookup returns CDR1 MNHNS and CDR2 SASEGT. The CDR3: CASTSSHEGALNVLYEQYV. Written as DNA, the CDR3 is TGTGCCAGCACCTCCTCCCACGAGGGGGCCCTCAACGTCCTATACGAGCAGTACGTC.

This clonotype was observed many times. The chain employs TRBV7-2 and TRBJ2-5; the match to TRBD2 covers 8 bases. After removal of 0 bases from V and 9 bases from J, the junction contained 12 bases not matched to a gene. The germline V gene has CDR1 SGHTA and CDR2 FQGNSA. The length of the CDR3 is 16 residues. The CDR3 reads CASSLAPRLAGRAQYF. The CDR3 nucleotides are TGTGCCAGCAGCTTAGCGCCCCGGCTAGCGGGTAGGGCCCAGTACTTC.

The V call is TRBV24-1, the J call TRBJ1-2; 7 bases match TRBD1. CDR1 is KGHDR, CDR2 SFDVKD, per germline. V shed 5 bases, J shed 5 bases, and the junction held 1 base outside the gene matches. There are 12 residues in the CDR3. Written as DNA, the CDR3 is TGTGCCACCAGTGCAGGGGGTTATGGCTACACCTTC. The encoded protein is CATSAGGYGYTF.

CDR3 sequence reads: CASSYVRQGALNTEAFF. In DNA form, the CDR3 reads TGTGCCAGCAGTTACGTGAGACAGGGGGCCCTGAACACTGAAGCTTTCTTT. The rearrangement uses TRBV6-5 and TRBJ1-1; 10 bases line up with TRBD1. The CDR3 has 17 amino acids. Germline CDR1 MNHEY, CDR2 SVGAGI. V lost 2 bases and J lost 0; bases outside the gene matches: 6.

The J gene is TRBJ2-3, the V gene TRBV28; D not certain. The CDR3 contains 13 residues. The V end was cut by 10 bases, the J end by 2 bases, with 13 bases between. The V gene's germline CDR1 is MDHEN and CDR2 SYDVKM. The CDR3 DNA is TGTGCCATCCCTGGGGTCCCCACAGATACGCAGTATTTT. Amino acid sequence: CAIPGVPTDTQYF. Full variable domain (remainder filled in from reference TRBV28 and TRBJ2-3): DVKVTQSSRYLVKRTGEKVFLECVQDMDHENMFWYRQDPGLGLRLIYFSYDVKMKEKGDIPEGYSVSREKKERFSLILESASTNQTSMYLCAIPGVPTDTQYFGPGTRLTVL.

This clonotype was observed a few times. CDR3 coding DNA: TGCAGTGCCCCCTGGGTCGGGGAGCTGTTTTTT. Translation gives CSAPWVGELFF. The genes are TRBV20-1 and TRBJ2-2; D gene ambiguous. The CDR3 consists of 11 residues. Germline CDR1 is DFQATT and CDR2 is SNEGSKA (reference sequence). V lost 6 bases to trimming and J lost 7 bases, with 9 bases between them.

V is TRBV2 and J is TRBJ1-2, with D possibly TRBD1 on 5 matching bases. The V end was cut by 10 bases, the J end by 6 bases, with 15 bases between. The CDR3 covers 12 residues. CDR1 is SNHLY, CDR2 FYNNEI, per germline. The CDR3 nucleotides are TGTGCCATGATCATGGGACCAGATGGCTACACCTTC. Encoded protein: CAMIMGPDGYTF.

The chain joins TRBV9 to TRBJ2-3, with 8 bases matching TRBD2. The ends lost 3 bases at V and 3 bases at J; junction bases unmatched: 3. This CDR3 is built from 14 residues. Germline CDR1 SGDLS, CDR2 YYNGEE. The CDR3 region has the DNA TGTGCCAGCAGCGCGACTAGCGCAACAGATACGCAGTATTTT. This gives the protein CASSATSATDTQYF. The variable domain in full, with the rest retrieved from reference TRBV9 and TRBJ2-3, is DSGVTQTPKHLITATGQRVTLRCSPRSGDLSVYWYQQSLDQGLQFLIQYYNGEERAKGNILERFSAQQFPDLHSELNLSSLELGDSALYFCASSATSATDTQYFGPGTRLTVL.

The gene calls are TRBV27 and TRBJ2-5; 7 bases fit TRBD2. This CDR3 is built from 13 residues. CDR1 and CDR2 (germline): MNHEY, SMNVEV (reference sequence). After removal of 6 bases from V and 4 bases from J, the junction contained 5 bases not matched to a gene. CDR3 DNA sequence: TGTGCCAGCAGCATAGGGAGGGTAGAGACCCAGTACTTC. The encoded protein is CASSIGRVETQYF.